Following are 18 T cell receptor beta chains from one sample sequenced in a study of T cell clusters in autoimmune cytopenias. Multiplex touch-down PCR amplified TRB using TRB-A and TRB-B pools in one tube. TCRdb re-called the multiplex PCR reads; every CDR3 protein appears as one record, without DNA. In total, the table holds about 5,300 distinct CDR3 sequences. Roughly 38,000 genome equivalents of blood DNA were amplified for TRB. These sequences were also reported in another study, on T cell repertoires in aging, cancer and after chemotherapy.

What was sequenced was peripheral blood. Receptors originate from a human donor in good health.

This clonotype is classed as medium-sized by frequency. The CDR3 loop is CASSTRGTLYSNQPQHF. This sequence joins TRBV19 and TRBJ1-5; TCRdb calls TRBD1, which cannot be checked without DNA. Looked up from germline, CDR1 is LNHDA and CDR2 is SQIVND (reference sequence). The CDR3 covers 17 residues.

Judged by frequency, this clonotype is medium-sized. The chain employs TRBV6-5 and TRBJ2-1; TCRdb picks TRBD2, but there is no DNA to check that call. This CDR3 region has 15 residues. Per the germline V gene, CDR1 is MNHEY and CDR2 is SVGAGI. The chain's CDR3 is CASSLSGREWDEQFF.

This clonotype is labeled medium-sized (0.01 to 0.1%) based on frequency. V usage is TRBV30 and J usage is TRBJ2-6; with no DNA, the TCRdb D assignment of TRBD1 cannot be verified. The CDR3 covers 16 residues. Germline CDR1 reads GTSNPN; CDR2 reads SVGIG (reference sequence). The CDR3: CAWRLQGRAGANVLTF.

Considering frequency, this clonotype is medium-sized. This chain uses TRBV30 with TRBJ2-7; TCRdb picks TRBD1, but there is no DNA to check that call. CDR3 size: 14 residues. Germline lookup yields CDR1 GTSNPN and CDR2 SVGIG (reference sequence). CDR3 protein: CAWSGGQVRGEQYF.

The chain is built from TRBV7-9 and TRBJ2-7; the TCRdb call, TRBD1, lacks DNA for checking. Germline V lookup: CDR1 SEHNR, CDR2 FQNEAQ (reference sequence). CDR3 size: 15 residues. The CDR3 here is CASSLGGTGDYEQYF.

CDR3 sequence: CASSPELAGAYEQFF. The rearrangement joins TRBV18 to TRBJ2-1; TCRdb's D gene call, TRBD2, goes unchecked for lack of DNA. Per the germline V gene, CDR1 is KGHSH and CDR2 is LQKENI. This CDR3 is built from 15 residues.

This clonotype registers medium-sized by frequency. This sequence joins TRBV18 and TRBJ2-2; no DNA is available, so the TRBD2 call from TCRdb remains unchecked. Germline V CDR1 and CDR2: KGHSH, LQKENI. The CDR3 extends over 14 amino acids. CDR3 residues: CASSPGLTTGELFF.

By frequency, this clonotype is medium-sized. The chain has TRBV30 and TRBJ2-2. CDR3 size: 12 residues. Germline values: CDR1 GTSNPN, CDR2 SVGIG (reference sequence). CDR3 region: CAWSRGRGELFF.

This clonotype is called medium-sized based on its frequency. The chain carries TRBV19 and TRBJ1-6; TCRdb indicates TRBD1, and absent DNA this call remains unverified. CDR1 is LNHDA, CDR2 SQIVND, per germline (reference sequence). The CDR3 loop spans 13 amino acids. CDR3 protein: CASSIESGSPLHF.

The CDR3 loop is CASSSDGRINYGYTF. This rearrangement joins TRBV19 to TRBJ1-2. This CDR3 comprises 15 residues. Germline loops: CDR1 LNHDA, CDR2 SQIVND (reference sequence).

Judged by frequency, this clonotype is medium-sized. V usage is TRBV5-6 and J usage is TRBJ2-5; TCRdb's D call, TRBD1, is unchecked because there is no DNA. Germline V CDR1 and CDR2: SGHDT, YYEEEE. The CDR3 covers 15 residues. The CDR3 region is CASSWGGTHQETQYF.

The chain has TRBV7-9 and TRBJ2-6; with no DNA, the TCRdb D assignment of TRBD1 cannot be verified. Germline values: CDR1 SEHNR, CDR2 FQNEAQ (reference sequence). CDR3 length equals 16 residues. CDR3 sequence: CASSPWGLSGANVLTF.

V and J are TRBV30 and TRBJ1-1; the TCRdb call, TRBD1, lacks DNA for checking. CDR1 GTSNPN and CDR2 SVGIG come from the germline V gene (reference sequence). This CDR3 comprises 13 residues. The CDR3 spells CAWALSWDTEAFF.

This sequence joins TRBV5-4 and TRBJ1-2. Germline-derived CDR1 and CDR2 are SGHNT and YYREEE (reference sequence). This CDR3 is 13 amino acids long. The CDR3 loop reads CASSLADHYGYTF.

The rearrangement links TRBV30 to TRBJ1-1. The CDR3 extends over 14 amino acids. Germline assignment: CDR1 GTSNPN and CDR2 SVGIG (reference sequence). The CDR3 loop reads CAWSVPSSRTEAFF.

The chain recombines TRBV9 with TRBJ2-1; TCRdb selects TRBD1, and the lack of DNA leaves this call unchecked. The length of the CDR3 is 13 residues. The germline V gene has CDR1 SGDLS and CDR2 YYNGEE. CDR3 sequence reads: CASSVDRLGEQFF.

The chain recombines TRBV10-3 with TRBJ1-1. Germline V gene data show CDR1 as ENHRY and CDR2 as SYGVKD. This CDR3 is 11 amino acids long. The CDR3 sequence: CAIAENTEAFF.

According to its frequency, this clonotype is medium-sized. The chain carries TRBV6-5 and TRBJ2-1; TCRdb's assignment of TRBD2 cannot be checked, as there is no DNA. The germline V gene encodes CDR1 MNHEY and CDR2 SVGAGI. The CDR3 length is 14 residues. The CDR3 sequence: CASSQTRTLGEQFF.